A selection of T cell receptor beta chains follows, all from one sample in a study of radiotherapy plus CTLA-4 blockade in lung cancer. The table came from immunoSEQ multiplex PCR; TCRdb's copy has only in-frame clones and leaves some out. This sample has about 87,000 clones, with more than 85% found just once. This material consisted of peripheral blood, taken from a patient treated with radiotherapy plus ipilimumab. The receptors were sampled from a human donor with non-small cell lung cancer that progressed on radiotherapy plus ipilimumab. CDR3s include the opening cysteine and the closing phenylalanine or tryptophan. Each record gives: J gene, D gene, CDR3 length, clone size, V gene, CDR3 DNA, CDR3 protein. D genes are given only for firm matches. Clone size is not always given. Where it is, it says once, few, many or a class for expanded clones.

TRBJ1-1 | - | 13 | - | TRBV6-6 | TGTGCCAGCCCGGCAGGGATGAACACTGAAGCTTTCTTT | CASPAGMNTEAFF
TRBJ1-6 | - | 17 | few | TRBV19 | TGTGCCAGTAGTCTACCGAAGGCCAACAGGGCCCGCTCACCCCTCCACTTT | CASSLPKANRARSPLHF
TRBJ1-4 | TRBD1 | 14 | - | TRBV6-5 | TGTGCCAGCAGTTACTTGACAGGGGGGGAAAAACTGTTTTTT | CASSYLTGGEKLFF
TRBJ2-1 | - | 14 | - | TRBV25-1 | TGTGCCAGCGTTACTCGGAGCTCCTACAATGAGCAGTTCTTC | CASVTRSSYNEQFF
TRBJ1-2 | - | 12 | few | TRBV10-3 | TGTGCCATCAGTGTAGGCAACTATGGCTACACCTTC | CAISVGNYGYTF
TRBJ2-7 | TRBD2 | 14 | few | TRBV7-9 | TGTGCCAGCAGCTCTCTAGCGGGAGGAATCGAGCAGTACTTC | CASSSLAGGIEQYF
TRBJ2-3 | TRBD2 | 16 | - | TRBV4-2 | TGTGCCAGCAGCCCAGACAGTAGCGGGGGAAGGGATACGCAGTATTTT | CASSPDSSGGRDTQYF
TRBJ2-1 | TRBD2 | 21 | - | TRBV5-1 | TGCGCCAGCAGCCCTTATTTCGCTGGACTAGCGGTCAAGGACCCCTACAATGAGCAGTTCTTC | CASSPYFAGLAVKDPYNEQFF
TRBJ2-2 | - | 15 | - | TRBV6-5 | TGTGCCAGCAGCCCGGGGGCAGCGAACACCGGGGAGCTGTTTTTT | CASSPGAANTGELFF
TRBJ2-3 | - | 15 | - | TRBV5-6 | TGTGCCAGCAGCGCGATTATGGTCGCCACAGATACGCAGTATTTT | CASSAIMVATDTQYF
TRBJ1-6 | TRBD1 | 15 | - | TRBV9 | TGTGCCAGCAGCAAAGACAGGGGCTGGGGTTCACCCCTCCACTTT | CASSKDRGWGSPLHF
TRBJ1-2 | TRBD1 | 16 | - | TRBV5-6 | TGTGCCAGCAGCTTGGGACAGGGGAAATATCCCTATGGCTACACCTTC | CASSLGQGKYPYGYTF
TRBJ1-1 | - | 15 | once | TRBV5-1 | TGCGCCAGCAGCTTGGGGGCGCAGGTGAACACTGAAGCTTTCTTT | CASSLGAQVNTEAFF
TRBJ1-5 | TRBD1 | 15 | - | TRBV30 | TGTGCCTGGAGTGAGGGACAGGGGGCGCGGATGCCCCAGCATTTT | CAWSEGQGARMPQHF
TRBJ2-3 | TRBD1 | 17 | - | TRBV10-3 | TGTGCCATCAGTGAGTCTCAGGGGGCTTCTAGCACAGATACGCAGTATTTT | CAISESQGASSTDTQYF
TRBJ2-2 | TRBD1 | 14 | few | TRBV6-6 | TGTGCCAGCAGGGGGACAGGGGGCTCCGGGGAGCTGTTTTTT | CASRGTGGSGELFF
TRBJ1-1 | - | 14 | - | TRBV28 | TGTGCCAGCAGTTCCGGGACACTGAAAACTGAAGCTTTCTTT | CASSSGTLKTEAFF
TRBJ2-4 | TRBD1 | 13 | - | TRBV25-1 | TGTGCCAGCAAAGAGACAGGGTCAGGCATTCAGTACTTC | CASKETGSGIQYF
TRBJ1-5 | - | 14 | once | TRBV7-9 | TGTGCCAGCAGCGGACAGTCAAGCAATCAGCCCCAGCATTTT | CASSGQSSNQPQHF
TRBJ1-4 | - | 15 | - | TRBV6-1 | TGTGCCAGCAGTCCCGGGTCAGGGGCGGGGGAAAAACTGTTTTTT | CASSPGSGAGEKLFF
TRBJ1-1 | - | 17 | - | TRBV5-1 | TGCGCCAGCAGCTCGGGGGATACCCTGACAGTGAACACTGAAGCTTTCTTT | CASSSGDTLTVNTEAFF
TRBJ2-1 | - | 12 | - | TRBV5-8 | TGTGCCAGCAGCTTGCGCCCCGATGAGCAGTTCTTC | CASSLRPDEQFF
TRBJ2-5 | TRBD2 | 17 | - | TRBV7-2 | TGTGCCAGCAGCTTAGCCCCACTAGCGGGGACCCAAGAGACCCAGTACTTC | CASSLAPLAGTQETQYF
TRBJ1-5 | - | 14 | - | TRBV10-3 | TGTGCCACCACGCAGGGCGCGGGCAATCAGCCCCAGCATTTT | CATTQGAGNQPQHF
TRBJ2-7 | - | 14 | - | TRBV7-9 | TGTGCCAGCAGCTTAGGAACCCGGCCCTACGAGCAGTACTTC | CASSLGTRPYEQYF
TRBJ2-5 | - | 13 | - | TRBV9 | TGTGCCAGCAGTGTTCAGGATCAAGAGACCCAGTACTTC | CASSVQDQETQYF
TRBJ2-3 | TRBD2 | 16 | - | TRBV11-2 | TGTGCCAGCACAAATGAAGCGGGGGGAACCACAGATACGCAGTATTTT | CASTNEAGGTTDTQYF
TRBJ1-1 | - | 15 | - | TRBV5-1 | TGCGCCAGCAGCCCGGAGGGTGTGCCTTTCACTGAAGCTTTCTTT | CASSPEGVPFTEAFF
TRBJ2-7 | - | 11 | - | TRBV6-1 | TGTGCCAGCAGCCAACTATGGGAGCAGTACTTC | CASSQLWEQYF
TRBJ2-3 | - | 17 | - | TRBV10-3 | TGTGCCATTGCGACAGGAACCAAGTTCACTAGCACAGATACGCAGTATTTT | CAIATGTKFTSTDTQYF
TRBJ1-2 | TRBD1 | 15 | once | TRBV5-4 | TGTGCCAGCAGCTCACCCGGGACAGAGGTCTATGGCTACACCTTC | CASSSPGTEVYGYTF
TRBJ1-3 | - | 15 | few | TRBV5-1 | TGCGCCAGCAGCTTGGTGGGCAGCTCTGGAAACACCATATATTTT | CASSLVGSSGNTIYF
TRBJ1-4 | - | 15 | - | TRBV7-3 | TGTGCCAGCAGCGTCGCGGGGTCGGTTGGTGAAAAACTGTTTTTT | CASSVAGSVGEKLFF
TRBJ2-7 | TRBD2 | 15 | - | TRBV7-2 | TGTGCCAGCAGCTCGGGACTAGCGGGGGTCTACGAGCAGTACTTC | CASSSGLAGVYEQYF
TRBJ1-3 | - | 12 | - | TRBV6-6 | TGTGCCAGCAGTCTAGCTGGAAACACCATATATTTT | CASSLAGNTIYF
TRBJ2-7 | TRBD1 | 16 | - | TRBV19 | TGTGCCAGTAGTATGTCCACCGGGACAGGATTCTACGAGCAGTACTTC | CASSMSTGTGFYEQYF
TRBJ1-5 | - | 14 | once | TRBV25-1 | TGTGCCAGCAGTGAATCCGGGGGCAATCAGCCCCAGCATTTT | CASSESGGNQPQHF
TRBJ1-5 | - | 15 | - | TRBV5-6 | TGTGCCAGCAGCTTTTTCAGGTTCGACAATCAGCCCCAGCATTTT | CASSFFRFDNQPQHF
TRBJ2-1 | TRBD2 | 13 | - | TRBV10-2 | TGCGCCAGCGAACGGGGGGGCCCGGGGGAGCAGTTCTTC | CASERGGPGEQFF
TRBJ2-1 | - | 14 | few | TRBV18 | TGTGCCAGCTCACTTGTTTTGACAGACAATGAGCAGTTCTTC | CASSLVLTDNEQFF
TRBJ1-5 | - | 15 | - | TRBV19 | TGTGCCAGTATACCCGGAGGGACACCCAATCAGCCCCAGCATTTT | CASIPGGTPNQPQHF
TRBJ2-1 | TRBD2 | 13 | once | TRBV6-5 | TGTGCCACCAGCTCTGTAGCGGGCAATGAGCAGTTCTTC | CATSSVAGNEQFF
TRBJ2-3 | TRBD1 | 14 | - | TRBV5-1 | TGCGCCAGCAGCCCGGGACAGAGCACAGATACGCAGTATTTT | CASSPGQSTDTQYF
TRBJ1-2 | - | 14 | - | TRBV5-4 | TGTGCCAGCAGCTTGGGAGGCAACGTCTATGGCTACACCTTC | CASSLGGNVYGYTF
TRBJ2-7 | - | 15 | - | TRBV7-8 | TGTGCCAGCAGCTTTTCAGGGGCAAACCCTTACGAGCAGTACTTC | CASSFSGANPYEQYF
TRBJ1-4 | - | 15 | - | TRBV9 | TGTGCCAGCAGCCCCTCGGGGAGGATTAATGAAAAACTGTTTTTT | CASSPSGRINEKLFF